A selection of T cell receptor beta chains follows, all from one sample in a study of T cell responses to AZD1222 COVID-19 vaccine. Libraries were prepared by immunoSEQ multiplex PCR; TCRdb keeps only in-frame clonotypes and omits some of them. Of 95,000 to 150,000 clones in the sample, 70% to 85% were seen once. The sequencing here drew on peripheral blood, taken on day 0 of AZD1222 vaccination. The receptors shown here come from an adult in good health. The CDR3 runs from the conserved cysteine through the conserved F or W. D genes are given only for firm matches. Where a row states a size, it is once, few, many or the class of an expanded clone; other rows omit it.

.	TRBV6-5	TRBD2	TRBJ2-7	CASRGGGEYEQYF	TGTGCCAGCAGGGGGGGAGGGGAATACGAGCAGTACTTC
.	TRBV28	TRBD1	TRBJ2-1	CASTAPGQGSYNEQFF	TGTGCCAGCACCGCCCCGGGACAGGGATCCTACAATGAGCAGTTCTTC
.	TRBV15	.	TRBJ1-4	CATSREGQRDEKLFF	TGTGCCACCAGCAGAGAGGGCCAGAGGGATGAAAAACTGTTTTTT
once	TRBV11-3	.	TRBJ2-7	CASSFPGISSYEQYF	TGTGCCAGCAGCTTCCCAGGGATTAGCTCCTACGAGCAGTACTTC
.	TRBV28	.	TRBJ1-5	CASSLWARGSNQPQHF	TGTGCCAGCAGTTTATGGGCCAGGGGTAGCAATCAGCCCCAGCATTTT
.	TRBV28	TRBD1	TRBJ1-2	CASTRTGGIYGYTF	TGTGCCAGCACTCGGACAGGGGGCATCTATGGCTACACCTTC
once	TRBV4-2	TRBD2	TRBJ2-7	CASSQARERGHSYEQYF	TGTGCCAGCAGCCAAGCCCGGGAGCGGGGCCACTCCTACGAGCAGTACTTC
few	TRBV16	.	TRBJ1-1	CASSPRGDTEAFF	TGTGCCAGCAGCCCCCGGGGCGACACTGAAGCTTTCTTT
.	TRBV7-9	TRBD1	TRBJ2-2	CASRKSGQETGELFF	TGTGCCAGCAGAAAATCGGGACAGGAAACCGGGGAGCTGTTTTTT
.	TRBV3-1/TRBV3-2	TRBD1	TRBJ1-4	CASSHPTIQGYEKLFF	TGTGCCAGCAGCCATCCTACCATACAGGGGTATGAAAAACTGTTTTTT
.	TRBV30	.	TRBJ1-6	CAWGTGTMRSPLHF	TGTGCCTGGGGTACCGGGACTATGCGATCACCCCTCCACTTT
.	TRBV30	.	TRBJ1-1	CAWSIWDWSDTEAFF	TGTGCCTGGAGTATATGGGACTGGTCGGACACTGAAGCTTTCTTT
.	TRBV19	.	TRBJ1-1	CASSMGSTRGLAEAFF	TGTGCCAGTAGTATGGGTTCCACTCGAGGTTTAGCTGAAGCTTTCTTT
.	TRBV7-2	TRBD1	TRBJ1-1	CASSWDREAEAFF	TGTGCCAGCAGCTGGGACAGGGAGGCTGAAGCTTTCTTT
.	TRBV4-1	.	TRBJ1-1	CASSPTRGGEAFF	TGCGCCAGCAGCCCCACAAGGGGCGGTGAAGCTTTCTTT
.	TRBV4-2	TRBD1	TRBJ1-2	CASSQEFADRAYGYTF	TGTGCCAGCAGCCAAGAATTCGCGGACAGGGCCTATGGCTACACCTTC
.	TRBV5-6	.	TRBJ1-5	CASSLGPRANNQPQHF	TGTGCCAGCAGCTTAGGGCCTAGGGCGAACAATCAGCCCCAGCATTTT
.	TRBV13	.	TRBJ2-3	CASSLGADTQYF	TGTGCCAGCAGCTTAGGGGCAGATACGCAGTATTTT
.	TRBV30	.	TRBJ1-1	CAWSVRVEAFF	TGTGCCTGGAGTGTAAGGGTAGAAGCTTTCTTT
once	TRBV19	.	TRBJ2-2	CATSGPPLTNTGELFF	TGTGCCACCAGCGGACCGCCCTTAACGAACACCGGGGAGCTGTTTTTT